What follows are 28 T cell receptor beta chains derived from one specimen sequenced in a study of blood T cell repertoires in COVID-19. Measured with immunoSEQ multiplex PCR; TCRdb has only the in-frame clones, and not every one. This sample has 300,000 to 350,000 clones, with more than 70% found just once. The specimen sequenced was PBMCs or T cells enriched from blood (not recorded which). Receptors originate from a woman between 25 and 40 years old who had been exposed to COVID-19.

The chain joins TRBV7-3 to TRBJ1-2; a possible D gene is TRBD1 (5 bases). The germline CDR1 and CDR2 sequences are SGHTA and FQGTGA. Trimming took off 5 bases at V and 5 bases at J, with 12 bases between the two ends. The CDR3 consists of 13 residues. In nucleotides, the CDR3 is TGTGCCAGCAGCCCAACGGGACTATATGGCTACACCTTC. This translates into CASSPTGLYGYTF. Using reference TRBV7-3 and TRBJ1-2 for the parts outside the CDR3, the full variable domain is GAGVSQTPSNKVTEKGKYVELRCDPISGHTALYWYRQSLGQGPEFLIYFQGTGAADDSGLPNDRFFAVRPEGSVSTLKIQRTERGDSAVYLCASSPTGLYGYTFGSGTRLTVV.

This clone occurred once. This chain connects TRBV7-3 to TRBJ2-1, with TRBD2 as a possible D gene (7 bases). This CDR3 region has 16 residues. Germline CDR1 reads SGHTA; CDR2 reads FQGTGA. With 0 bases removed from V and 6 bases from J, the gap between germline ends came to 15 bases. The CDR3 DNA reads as TGTGCCAGCAGCTTAACGTCGGGGGCTAGCGGCAATGAGCAGTTCTTC. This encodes CASSLTSGASGNEQFF.

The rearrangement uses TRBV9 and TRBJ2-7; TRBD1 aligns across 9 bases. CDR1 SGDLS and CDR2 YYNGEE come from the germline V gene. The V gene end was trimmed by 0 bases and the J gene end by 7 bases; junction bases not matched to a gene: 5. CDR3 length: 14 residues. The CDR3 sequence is CASSVGGQGREQYF. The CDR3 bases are TGTGCCAGCAGCGTAGGGGGACAGGGCCGAGAGCAGTACTTC. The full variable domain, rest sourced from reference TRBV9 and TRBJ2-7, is DSGVTQTPKHLITATGQRVTLRCSPRSGDLSVYWYQQSLDQGLQFLIQYYNGEERAKGNILERFSAQQFPDLHSELNLSSLELGDSALYFCASSVGGQGREQYFGPGTRLTVT.

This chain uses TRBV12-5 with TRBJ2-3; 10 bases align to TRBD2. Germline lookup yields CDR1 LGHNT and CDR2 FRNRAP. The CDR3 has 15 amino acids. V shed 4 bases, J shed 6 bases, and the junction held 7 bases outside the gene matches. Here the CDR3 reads CASGSRLAGDDTQYF. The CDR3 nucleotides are TGTGCTAGTGGTTCGAGGCTAGCGGGAGACGATACGCAGTATTTT. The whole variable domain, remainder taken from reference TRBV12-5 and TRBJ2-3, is DARVTQTPRHKVTEMGQEVTMRCQPILGHNTVFWYRQTMMQGLELLAYFRNRAPLDDSGMPKDRFSAEMPDATLATLKIQPSEPRDSAVYFCASGSRLAGDDTQYFGPGTRLTVL.

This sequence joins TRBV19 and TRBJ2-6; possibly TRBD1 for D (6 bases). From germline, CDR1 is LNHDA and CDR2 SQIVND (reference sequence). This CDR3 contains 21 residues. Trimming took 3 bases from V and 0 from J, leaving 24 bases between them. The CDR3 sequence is CASSILRQVGASSSGANVLTF. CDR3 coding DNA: TGTGCCAGTAGTATTTTGCGGCAGGTGGGGGCTTCTAGCTCTGGGGCCAACGTCCTGACTTTC. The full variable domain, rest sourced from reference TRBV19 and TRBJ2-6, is DGGITQSPKYLFRKEGQNVTLSCEQNLNHDAMYWYRQDPGQGLRLIYYSQIVNDFQKGDIAEGYSVSREKKESFPLTVTSAQKNPTAFYLCASSILRQVGASSSGANVLTFGAGSRLTVL.

CDR3: CASSLELLVGSRRNEQFF. The CDR3 DNA is TGTGCCAGCAGCTTAGAACTTTTGGTGGGCTCCCGAAGGAATGAGCAGTTCTTC. The chain employs TRBV11-2 and TRBJ2-1; D gene unclear. The CDR3 runs 18 residues. Germline V gene lookup returns CDR1 SGHAT and CDR2 FQNNGV. Trimming cost V 0 bases and J 7 bases, with 22 bases left between them.

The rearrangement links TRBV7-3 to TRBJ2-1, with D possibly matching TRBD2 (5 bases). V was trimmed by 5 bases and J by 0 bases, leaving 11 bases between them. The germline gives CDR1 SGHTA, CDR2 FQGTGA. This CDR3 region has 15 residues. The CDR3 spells CASSPSGGSYNEQFF. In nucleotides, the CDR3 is TGTGCCAGCAGCCCCAGCGGTGGCTCCTACAATGAGCAGTTCTTC. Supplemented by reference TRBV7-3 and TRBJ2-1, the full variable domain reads GAGVSQTPSNKVTEKGKYVELRCDPISGHTALYWYRQSLGQGPEFLIYFQGTGAADDSGLPNDRFFAVRPEGSVSTLKIQRTERGDSAVYLCASSPSGGSYNEQFFGPGTRLTVL.

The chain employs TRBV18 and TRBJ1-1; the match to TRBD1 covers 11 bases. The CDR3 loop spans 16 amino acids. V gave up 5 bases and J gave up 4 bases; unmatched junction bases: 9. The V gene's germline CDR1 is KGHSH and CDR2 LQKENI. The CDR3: CASSSRDRGEGTEAFF. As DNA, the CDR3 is TGTGCCAGCTCATCCCGGGACAGGGGGGAAGGCACTGAAGCTTTCTTT.

The CDR3 reads CASSFTGASGNTIYF. CDR3 sequence (DNA): TGTGCCAGCAGTTTCACAGGGGCCTCTGGAAACACCATATATTTT. The J gene is TRBJ1-3, the V gene TRBV27; TRBD1 matches 7 bases. Germline CDR1 MNHEY, CDR2 SMNVEV (reference sequence). This CDR3 spans 15 amino acids. V lost 3 bases and J lost 0; bases outside the gene matches: 2.

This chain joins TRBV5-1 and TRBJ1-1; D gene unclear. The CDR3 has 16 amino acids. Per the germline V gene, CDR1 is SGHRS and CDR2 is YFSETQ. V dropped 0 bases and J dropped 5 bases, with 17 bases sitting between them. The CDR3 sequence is CASSLEEEVAWTEAFF. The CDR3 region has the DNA TGCGCCAGCAGCTTGGAGGAGGAGGTGGCCTGGACTGAAGCTTTCTTT.

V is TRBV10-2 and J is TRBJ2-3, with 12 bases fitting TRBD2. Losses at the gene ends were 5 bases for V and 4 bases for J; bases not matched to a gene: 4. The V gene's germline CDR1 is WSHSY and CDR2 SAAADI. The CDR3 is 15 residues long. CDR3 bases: TGCGCCAGCAGTTGGACTAGCGGGACGGCAGATACGCAGTATTTT. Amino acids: CASSWTSGTADTQYF.

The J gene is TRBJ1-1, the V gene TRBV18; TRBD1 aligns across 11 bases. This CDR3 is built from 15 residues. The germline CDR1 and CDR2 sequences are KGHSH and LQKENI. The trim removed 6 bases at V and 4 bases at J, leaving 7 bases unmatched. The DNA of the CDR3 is TGTGCCAGCTCGGGACAGGGGGTAGAAACCACTGAAGCTTTCTTT. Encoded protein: CASSGQGVETTEAFF.

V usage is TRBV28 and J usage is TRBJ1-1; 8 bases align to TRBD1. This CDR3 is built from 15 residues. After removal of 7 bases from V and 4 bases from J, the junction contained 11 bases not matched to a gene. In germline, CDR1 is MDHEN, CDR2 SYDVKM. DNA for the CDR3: TGTGCCAGCATCAAAGGAGGGACAGGAATCACTGAAGCTTTCTTT. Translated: CASIKGGTGITEAFF.

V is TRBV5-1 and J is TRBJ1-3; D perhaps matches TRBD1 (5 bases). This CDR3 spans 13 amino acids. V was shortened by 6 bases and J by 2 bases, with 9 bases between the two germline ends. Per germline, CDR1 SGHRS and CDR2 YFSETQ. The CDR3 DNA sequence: TGCGCCAGCACGACAGCCACTGGAAACACCATATATTTT. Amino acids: CASTTATGNTIYF.

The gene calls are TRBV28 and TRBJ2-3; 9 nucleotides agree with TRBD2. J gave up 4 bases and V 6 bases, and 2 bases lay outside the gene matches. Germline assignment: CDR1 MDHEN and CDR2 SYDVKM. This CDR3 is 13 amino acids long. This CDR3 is CASRAGGADTQYF. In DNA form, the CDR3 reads TGTGCCAGCAGGGCGGGGGGGGCAGATACGCAGTATTTT.

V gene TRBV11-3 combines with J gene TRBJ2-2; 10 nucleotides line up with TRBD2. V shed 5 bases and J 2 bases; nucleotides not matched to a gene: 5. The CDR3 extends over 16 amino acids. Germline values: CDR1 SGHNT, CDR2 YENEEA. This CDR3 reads CASSKRTSGNTGELFF. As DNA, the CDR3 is TGTGCCAGCAGCAAAAGGACTAGCGGAAACACCGGGGAGCTGTTTTTT.

Here the CDR3 reads CASSDSNLAGVEQFF. CDR3 nucleotides: TGTGCCAGCAGTGACTCGAATCTAGCGGGAGTAGAGCAGTTCTTC. The chain combines TRBV6-4 with TRBJ2-1; 10 nucleotides line up with TRBD2. V was pared by 0 bases and J by 10 bases, with 6 bases of the junction left unmatched. CDR3 length: 15 residues. CDR1 and CDR2 from the germline V gene are MRHNA and SNTAGT.

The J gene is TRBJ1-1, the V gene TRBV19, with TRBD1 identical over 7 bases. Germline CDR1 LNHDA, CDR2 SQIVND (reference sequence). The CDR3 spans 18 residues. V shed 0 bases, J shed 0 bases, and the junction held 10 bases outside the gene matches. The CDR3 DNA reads TGTGCCAGTAGTATAGATGGGGGGTTGGGACAGATGAACACTGAAGCTTTCTTT. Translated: CASSIDGGLGQMNTEAFF.

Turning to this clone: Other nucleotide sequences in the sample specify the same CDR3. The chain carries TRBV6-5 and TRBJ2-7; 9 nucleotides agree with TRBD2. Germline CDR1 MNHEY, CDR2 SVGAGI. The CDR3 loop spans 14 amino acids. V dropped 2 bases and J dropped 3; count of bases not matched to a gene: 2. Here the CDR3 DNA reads TGTGCCAGCAGTTACGGGCGGGGGGGCTACGAGCAGTACTTC. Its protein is CASSYGRGGYEQYF.

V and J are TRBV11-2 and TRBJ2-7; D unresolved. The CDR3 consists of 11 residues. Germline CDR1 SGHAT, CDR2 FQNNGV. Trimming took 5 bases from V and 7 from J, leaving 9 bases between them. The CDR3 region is CASSLLDEQYF. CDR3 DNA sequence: TGTGCCAGCAGCCTTTTAGATGAGCAGTACTTC. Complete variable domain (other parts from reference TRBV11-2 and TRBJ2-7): EAGVAQSPRYKIIEKRQSVAFWCNPISGHATLYWYQQILGQGPKLLIQFQNNGVVDDSQLPKDRFSAERLKGVDSTLKIQPAKLEDSAVYLCASSLLDEQYFGPGTRLTVT.

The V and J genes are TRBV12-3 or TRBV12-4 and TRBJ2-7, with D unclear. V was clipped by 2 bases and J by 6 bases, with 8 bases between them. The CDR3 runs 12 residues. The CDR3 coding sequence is TGTGCCAGCAGTTTACCCGTCTCCGAGCAGTACTTC. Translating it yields CASSLPVSEQYF.

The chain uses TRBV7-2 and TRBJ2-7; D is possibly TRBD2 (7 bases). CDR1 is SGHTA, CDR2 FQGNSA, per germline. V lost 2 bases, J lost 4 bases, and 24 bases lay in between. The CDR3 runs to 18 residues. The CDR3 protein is CASSLYRGAIRLGYEQYF. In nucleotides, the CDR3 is TGTGCCAGCAGCTTATATCGGGGGGCTATTCGGTTGGGATACGAGCAGTACTTC.

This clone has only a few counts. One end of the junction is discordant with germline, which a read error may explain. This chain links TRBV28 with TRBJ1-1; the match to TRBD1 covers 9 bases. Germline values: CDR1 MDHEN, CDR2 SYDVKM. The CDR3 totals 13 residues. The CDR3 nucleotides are TGTGCCAGCAGTCTATGGACAGGGGCGGGTGCTTTCTTT. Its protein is CASSLWTGAGAFF. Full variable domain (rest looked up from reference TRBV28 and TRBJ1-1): DVKVTQSSRYLVKRTGEKVFLECVQDMDHENMFWYRQDPGLGLRLIYFSYDVKMKEKGDIPEGYSVSREKKERFSLILESASTNQTSMYLCASSLWTGAGAFFGQGTRLTVV.

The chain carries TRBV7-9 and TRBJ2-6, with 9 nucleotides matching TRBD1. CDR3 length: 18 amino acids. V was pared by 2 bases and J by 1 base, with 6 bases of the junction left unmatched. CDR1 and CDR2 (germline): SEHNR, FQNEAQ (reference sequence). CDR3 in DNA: TGTGCCAGCAGCTTATCCGGGACAGGGAGGTCTGGGGCCAACGTCCTGACTTTC. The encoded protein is CASSLSGTGRSGANVLTF.

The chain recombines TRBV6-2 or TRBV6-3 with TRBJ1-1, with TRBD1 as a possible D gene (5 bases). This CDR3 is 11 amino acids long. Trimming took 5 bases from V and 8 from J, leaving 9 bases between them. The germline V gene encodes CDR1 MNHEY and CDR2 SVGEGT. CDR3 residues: CASSRQPEAFF. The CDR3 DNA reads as TGTGCCAGCAGTCGACAGCCGGAAGCTTTCTTT.

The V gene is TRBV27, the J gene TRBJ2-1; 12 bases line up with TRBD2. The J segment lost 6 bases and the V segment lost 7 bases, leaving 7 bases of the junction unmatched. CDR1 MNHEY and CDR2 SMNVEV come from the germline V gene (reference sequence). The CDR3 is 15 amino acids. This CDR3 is CASNSGTSGRNEQFF. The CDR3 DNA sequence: TGTGCCAGCAACTCCGGGACTAGCGGGCGCAATGAGCAGTTCTTC.

The DNA for the CDR3 is TGTGCCAGCATCCCGGGGGAGGACCCGATACTCTACGAGCAGTACTTC. Protein: CASIPGEDPILYEQYF. The chain joins TRBV7-9 to TRBJ2-7, with D tentatively TRBD2 (6 bases). The CDR3 has 16 amino acids. V was trimmed by 7 bases and J by 3 bases, leaving 22 bases between them. CDR1 is SEHNR, CDR2 FQNEAQ, per germline (reference sequence). The whole variable domain, remainder taken from reference TRBV7-9 and TRBJ2-7, is DTGVSQNPRHKITKRGQNVTFRCDPISEHNRLYWYRQTLGQGPEFLTYFQNEAQLEKSRLLSDRFSAERPKGSFSTLEIQRTEQGDSAMYLCASIPGEDPILYEQYFGPGTRLTVT.

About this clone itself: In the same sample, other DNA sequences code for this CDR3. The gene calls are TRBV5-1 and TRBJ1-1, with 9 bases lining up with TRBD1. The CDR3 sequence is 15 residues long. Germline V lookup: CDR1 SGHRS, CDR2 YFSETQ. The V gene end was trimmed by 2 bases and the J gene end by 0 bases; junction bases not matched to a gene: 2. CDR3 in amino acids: CASSLGQGMNTEAFF. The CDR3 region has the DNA TGCGCCAGCAGCTTAGGACAGGGGATGAACACTGAAGCTTTCTTT.